This TCR beta chain was captured by sequencing in a study of cytomegalovirus exposure and HLA in healthy donors. Amplification used 60 Vbeta primers and 13 Jbeta primers. The method was immunoSEQ multiplex PCR; TCRdb's version includes in-frame clones alone and lacks a portion of them. The sample holds about 120,000 clones; roughly 80% are singletons and the top ten take about 30%. Regarding this clone: Its antigen is not identified.

The V end lost 4 bases, the J end lost 3 bases, and 14 bases lay between the germline ends. This CDR3 contains 15 residues. The germline CDR1 and CDR2 sequences are SGHRS and YFSETQ. Findings of the study overall: It was assumed in the presence/absence analyses that sequencing depth was roughly uniform across donors. Across donors, most TCRs were seen rarely, yet some public ones were widespread.

The chain is built from TRBV5-1 and TRBJ1-3; no firm D call. The specimen sequenced was PBMCs. This receptor was taken from a man aged 55-75 years in good health and CMV-seropositive. CDR3 residues: CASSLAGVGGNTIYF. CDR3 sequence (DNA): TGCGCCAGCAGCCTGGCCGGGGTTGGTGGAAACACCATATATTTT.